This passage covers 23 T cell receptor beta chains from one sample sequenced in a study of CD8 T cells in ankylosing spondylitis. Via MiXCR, TCRdb re-called the 5' RACE reads, giving one row per CDR3 protein. The table has 200,000 to 300,000 distinct CDR3 sequences, around 9.1% seen once. The sequencing sample was made of blood, either unsorted or a sorted T cell fraction (not recorded which). Receptor source: a male donor with ankylosing spondylitis or in good health (not recorded which).

J is TRBJ2-5 and V is TRBV14; D may be TRBD2 (5 bases). The CDR3 contains 14 residues. The ends were cut back, 5 bases at V and 2 bases at J, with 12 bases in the middle. The germline V gene has CDR1 SGHDN and CDR2 FVKESK. CDR3 DNA: TGTGCCAGCAGCGCGCTCCGGGATCAAGAGACCCAGTACTTC. This sequence encodes CASSALRDQETQYF. Drawing the rest from reference TRBV14 and TRBJ2-5, the complete variable domain is EAGVTQFPSHSVIEKGQTVTLRCDPISGHDNLYWYRRVMGKEIKFLLHFVKESKQDESGMPNNRFLAERTGGTYSTLKVQPAELEDSGVYFCASSALRDQETQYFGPGTRLLVL.

J is TRBJ2-1 and V is TRBV11-2; 14 positions match TRBD2. The ends lost 4 bases at V and 2 bases at J; junction bases unmatched: 10. The CDR3 covers 19 residues. Germline V CDR1 and CDR2: SGHAT, FQNNGV. CDR3 in amino acids: CASSYPGLAGERTYNEQFF. For the CDR3, the DNA is TGTGCCAGCAGCTATCCGGGACTAGCGGGAGAGAGGACCTACAATGAGCAGTTCTTC.

There are many counts of this clonotype. The rearrangement links TRBV6-5 to TRBJ2-1, with 7 positions matching TRBD2. CDR1 is MNHEY and CDR2 is SVGAGI in the germline V gene. The CDR3 loop spans 17 amino acids. V was pared by 0 bases and J by 3 bases, with 8 bases of the junction left unmatched. The CDR3 is CASSYSSGTTNYNEQFF. The DNA for the CDR3 is TGTGCCAGCAGTTACTCGTCCGGGACTACCAACTACAATGAGCAGTTCTTC.

J is TRBJ2-2 and V is TRBV18; D is unclear. This CDR3 is built from 14 residues. V lost 1 base to trimming and J lost 1 base, with 4 bases between them. The germline V gene encodes CDR1 KGHSH and CDR2 LQKENI. CDR3 in amino acids: CASSPRENTGELFF. As DNA, the CDR3 is TGTGCCAGCTCACCACGCGAGAACACCGGGGAGCTGTTTTTT. Full variable domain (missing parts from reference TRBV18 and TRBJ2-2): NAGVMQNPRHLVRRRGQEARLRCSPMKGHSHVYWYRQLPEEGLKFMVYLQKENIIDESGMPKERFSAEFPKEGPSILRIQQVVRGDSAAYFCASSPRENTGELFFGEGSRLTVL.

This clonotype was recorded at least ten times. J is TRBJ1-5 and V is TRBV7-9; perhaps TRBD1 as D (6 bases). The germline gives CDR1 SEHNR, CDR2 FQNEAQ (reference sequence). The V end lost 3 bases, the J end lost 7 bases, and 13 bases lay between the germline ends. The CDR3 consists of 14 residues. The DNA for the CDR3 is TGTGCCAGCAGCTTCGGACAGCCCGGGCAGCCCCAGCATTTT. This gives the protein CASSFGQPGQPQHF. Full variable domain (rest looked up from reference TRBV7-9 and TRBJ1-5): DTGVSQNPRHKITKRGQNVTFRCDPISEHNRLYWYRQTLGQGPEFLTYFQNEAQLEKSRLLSDRFSAERPKGSFSTLEIQRTEQGDSAMYLCASSFGQPGQPQHFGDGTRLSIL.

This clonotype was recorded many times. A read error may account for a junction end that differs from germline. This chain uses TRBV7-2 with TRBJ2-7; 8 positions agree with TRBD2. The CDR3 loop spans 14 amino acids. Germline CDR1 reads SGHTA; CDR2 reads FQGNSA. The CDR3 region is CASSLAGGPYEQYF. For the CDR3, the DNA is TGCGCCAGCAGCTTGGCGGGGGGACCCTACGAGCAGTACTTC.

There are many counts of this clonotype. V is TRBV6-1 and J is TRBJ2-3, with 8 bases identical to TRBD2. The CDR3 is 15 amino acids. The V and J ends lost 3 bases and 4 bases, in that order; junction bases with no gene match: 6. CDR1 is MNHNS and CDR2 is SASEGT in the germline V gene. Here the CDR3 reads CASSDDSGNPDTQYF. CDR3 coding DNA: TGTGCCAGCAGTGACGATAGCGGGAATCCAGATACGCAGTATTTT.

In its sample, this clonotype was seen many times. The V gene is TRBV6-2 or TRBV6-3, the J gene TRBJ2-1; weak D call: TRBD2 (6 bases). The germline gives CDR1 MNHEY, CDR2 SVGEGT. The CDR3 runs 15 residues. The V and J ends lost 6 bases and 0 bases respectively, with 12 bases between them. CDR3 bases: TGTGCCAGCAGCTGGACTACCGGCTCCTACAATGAGCAGTTCTTC. Amino acid sequence: CASSWTTGSYNEQFF.

This clonotype was seen repeatedly, ten times or more. The rearrangement joins TRBV5-1 to TRBJ2-1, with D uncertain. Germline V lookup: CDR1 SGHRS, CDR2 YFSETQ. The CDR3 consists of 13 residues. V lost 4 bases and J 9 bases, leaving 14 bases between the germline ends. The CDR3 is CASSPRLSFEQFF. Here the CDR3 DNA reads TGCGCCAGCAGCCCTCGATTAAGTTTTGAGCAGTTCTTC.

This clonotype was recorded at least ten times. CDR3 amino acids: CASSPRKVGLGSYEQYF. The CDR3 region has the DNA TGTGCCAGCAGCCCACGGAAGGTGGGACTAGGGTCCTACGAGCAGTACTTC. The V gene is TRBV7-9, the J gene TRBJ2-7; 8 bases agree with TRBD2. Germline V gene lookup returns CDR1 SEHNR and CDR2 FQNEAQ (reference sequence). This CDR3 spans 17 amino acids. The J segment lost 1 base and the V segment lost 5 bases, leaving 13 bases of the junction unmatched.

The sample holds many counts of this clonotype. CDR3 nucleotides: TGTGCCAGCAGCTTACCTGAGGGAACGGTCCAGTACTTC. This gives the protein CASSLPEGTVQYF. The gene calls are TRBV7-6 and TRBJ2-5; weak D call: TRBD2 (5 bases). Germline CDR1 and CDR2: SGHVS and FNYEAQ. The length of the CDR3 is 13 residues. V lost 2 bases and J 10 bases, leaving 14 bases between the germline ends.

This clonotype was seen repeatedly, ten times or more. The chain couples TRBV6-1 to TRBJ2-7; a possible D gene is TRBD1 (6 bases). From germline, CDR1 is MNHNS and CDR2 SASEGT. CDR3 length: 14 residues. V was trimmed by 6 bases and J by 2 bases, leaving 14 bases between them. CDR3 nucleotide sequence: TGTGCCAGCAGAGATAGGACAGCACCCTACGAGCAGTACTTC. Protein: CASRDRTAPYEQYF.

In this sample, this clonotype turned up many times. The V gene is TRBV10-3, the J gene TRBJ2-1; 10 bases align to TRBD2. V was pared by 7 bases and J by 8 bases, with 5 bases of the junction left unmatched. The CDR3 length is 13 residues. The germline V gene has CDR1 ENHRY and CDR2 SYGVKD. The CDR3 DNA follows: TGTGCCATCACGGCTAGCGGGAGCTATGAGCAGTTCTTC. This sequence encodes CAITASGSYEQFF.

Ten or more counts support this clonotype. The J gene is TRBJ2-3, the V gene TRBV12-5; 9 bases agree with TRBD2. Germline V lookup: CDR1 LGHNT, CDR2 FRNRAP. With V trimmed by 0 bases and J by 4 bases, 2 bases remained unmatched. The CDR3 loop spans 15 amino acids. The CDR3 spells CASGLVRGGADTQYF. The CDR3 coding sequence is TGTGCTAGTGGTTTGGTGCGGGGGGGGGCAGATACGCAGTATTTT.

This clonotype was counted ten times or more. CDR3: CASGIGVAFF. The CDR3 nucleotides read TGTGCCAGCGGGATAGGAGTTGCTTTCTTT. The gene calls are TRBV27 and TRBJ1-1; D remains ambiguous. There are 10 residues in the CDR3. Per the germline V gene, CDR1 is MNHEY and CDR2 is SMNVEV (reference sequence). V lost 8 bases to trimming and J lost 11 bases, with 12 bases between them.

This clonotype was counted only a few times. This rearrangement joins TRBV7-3 to TRBJ1-1; tentatively, D is TRBD1 (5 bases). The CDR3 consists of 13 residues. V lost 5 bases and J 6 bases, leaving 13 bases between the germline ends. In germline, CDR1 is SGHTA, CDR2 FQGTGA. The CDR3 region has the DNA TGTGCCAGCAGCCCACGGGGGAGCGCTGAAGCTTTCTTT. Translated: CASSPRGSAEAFF.

This clonotype came up a few times. The chain combines TRBV30 with TRBJ1-1, with D perhaps matching TRBD1 (6 bases). The CDR3 consists of 11 residues. From germline, CDR1 is GTSNPN and CDR2 SVGIG (reference sequence). Trimming stripped 3 bases from V and 10 bases from J, with 12 bases between. DNA for the CDR3: TGTGCCTGGAGCGTGGGGGGGCTAGCTTTCTTT. Its translation: CAWSVGGLAFF.

This clonotype was seen only a few times. V usage is TRBV7-2 and J usage is TRBJ2-5; either TRBD1 or TRBD2 may fit D (6 bases each). Germline values: CDR1 SGHTA, CDR2 FQGNSA. This CDR3 has 15 residues. V gave up 2 bases and J gave up 1 base, with 11 bases separating them. The CDR3 nucleotides are TGTGCCAGCAGCTTATGGACAGCGGGCCAAGAGACCCAGTACTTC. Its protein is CASSLWTAGQETQYF.

The sample holds many counts of this clonotype. The chain is built from TRBV10-2 and TRBJ1-1; D ambiguous. This CDR3 spans 12 amino acids. From germline, CDR1 is WSHSY and CDR2 SAAADI. The ends were cut back, 6 bases at V and 0 bases at J, with 5 bases in the middle. CDR3 sequence reads: CASSTLNTEAFF. The CDR3 coding sequence is TGCGCCAGCAGCACACTGAACACTGAAGCTTTCTTT.

In this sample, this clonotype turned up many times. This chain joins TRBV7-2 and TRBJ1-4; D perhaps matches TRBD1 (5 bases). The V gene's germline CDR1 is SGHTA and CDR2 FQGNSA. V shed 5 bases and J shed 4 bases, with 11 bases lying between them. The CDR3 contains 14 residues. The CDR3 DNA reads as TGTGCCAGCAGCACCGACAGTCATAATGAAAAACTGTTTTTT. This codes for CASSTDSHNEKLFF.

Ten or more counts support this clonotype. The chain links TRBV20-1 to TRBJ2-1; D ambiguous. The CDR3 covers 14 residues. CDR1 DFQATT and CDR2 SNEGSKA come from the germline V gene (reference sequence). V lost 3 bases and J 0 bases, leaving 9 bases between the germline ends. Written as DNA, the CDR3 is TGCAGTGCTAGTTATCTAAGCTCCTACAATGAGCAGTTCTTC. Translating gives CSASYLSSYNEQFF.

In this sample, this clonotype turned up many times. A much larger clone lies one base from this, so it may be a read error. The rearrangement joins TRBV7-6 to TRBJ1-1; possible D gene TRBD1, 5 bases. The CDR3 sequence is 14 residues long. Looked up from germline, CDR1 is SGHVS and CDR2 is FNYEAQ. V was trimmed by 8 bases and J by 1 base, leaving 14 bases between them. The CDR3 loop reads CASPSGAPNTEAFF. CDR3 nucleotide sequence: TGTGCCAGCCCCTCCGGGGCGCCGAACACTGAAGCTTTCTTT.

CDR3 sequence reads: CASSPWTGTEAFF. In DNA form, the CDR3 reads TGTGCCAGCAGCCCCTGGACGGGCACTGAAGCTTTCTTT. This chain joins TRBV5-5 and TRBJ1-1; unclear D gene. The germline V gene encodes CDR1 SGHKS and CDR2 YYEKEE (reference sequence). V lost 4 bases, J lost 4 bases, and 11 bases lay in between. This CDR3 has 13 amino acids.